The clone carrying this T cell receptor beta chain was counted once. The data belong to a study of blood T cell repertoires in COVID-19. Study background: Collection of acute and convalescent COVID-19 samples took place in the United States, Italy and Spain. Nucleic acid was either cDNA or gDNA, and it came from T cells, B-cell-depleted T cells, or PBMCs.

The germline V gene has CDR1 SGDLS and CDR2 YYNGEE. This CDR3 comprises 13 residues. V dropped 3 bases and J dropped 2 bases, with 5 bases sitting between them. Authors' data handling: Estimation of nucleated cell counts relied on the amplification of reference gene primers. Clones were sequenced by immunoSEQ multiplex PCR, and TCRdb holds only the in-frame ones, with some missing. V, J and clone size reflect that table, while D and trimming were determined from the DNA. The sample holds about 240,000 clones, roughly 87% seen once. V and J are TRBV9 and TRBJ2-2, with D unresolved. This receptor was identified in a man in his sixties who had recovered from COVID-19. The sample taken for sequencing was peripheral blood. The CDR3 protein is CASSEHNTGELFF. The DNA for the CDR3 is TGTGCCAGCAGCGAACACAACACCGGGGAGCTGTTTTTT. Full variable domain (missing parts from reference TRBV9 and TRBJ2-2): DSGVTQTPKHLITATGQRVTLRCSPRSGDLSVYWYQQSLDQGLQFLIQYYNGEERAKGNILERFSAQQFPDLHSELNLSSLELGDSALYFCASSEHNTGELFFGEGSRLTVL.